The sequence of this T cell receptor (beta chain) was determined in a study of regulatory T cells in long-lasting Graves disease. Background on the study: Patients with new Graves' disease had used antithyroid drugs below 3 months. Whole-study findings and limits: New patients shared more than 750 public clonotypes, fewer than the 2,500 to 3,500 shared by persistent patients. Persistent-disease Graves' patients showed less TCR diversity than new cases.

CDR3-region Arm-PCR and iRepertoire HTBI primers produced the TCR beta libraries. Using its own MiXCR run on the multiplex PCR reads, TCRdb lists one record per CDR3 protein. The table lists about 330,000 distinct CDR3 sequences, 15% to 20% of them singletons. For this clonotype: As yet, its antigen is unknown.

This sample's time point: newly diagnosed GD, antithyroid drugs for less than 3 months. RNA extracted from PBMCs served as the sequencing template. A further study also used this sample, focusing on T cells in Graves' hyperthyroidism and ophthalmopathy. That report adds: Using the HTBI primer set, a first-round RT-PCR was run on the TCR CDR3.

This specimen was peripheral blood mononuclear cells (PBMCs), taken at new diagnosis, from a patient treated with antithyroid drugs. The receptor comes from a woman aged 18 to 35 with Graves disease.

For the CDR3, the DNA is TGTGCCAGCAGTTTTCTTACCAGCGGGGGGCACAATGAGCAGTTCTTC. This gives the protein CASSFLTSGGHNEQFF. V usage is TRBV12-3 or TRBV12-4 and J usage is TRBJ2-1; TRBD2 matches 9 bases. The CDR3 loop spans 16 amino acids. After removal of 3 bases from V and 5 bases from J, the junction contained 8 bases not matched to a gene.